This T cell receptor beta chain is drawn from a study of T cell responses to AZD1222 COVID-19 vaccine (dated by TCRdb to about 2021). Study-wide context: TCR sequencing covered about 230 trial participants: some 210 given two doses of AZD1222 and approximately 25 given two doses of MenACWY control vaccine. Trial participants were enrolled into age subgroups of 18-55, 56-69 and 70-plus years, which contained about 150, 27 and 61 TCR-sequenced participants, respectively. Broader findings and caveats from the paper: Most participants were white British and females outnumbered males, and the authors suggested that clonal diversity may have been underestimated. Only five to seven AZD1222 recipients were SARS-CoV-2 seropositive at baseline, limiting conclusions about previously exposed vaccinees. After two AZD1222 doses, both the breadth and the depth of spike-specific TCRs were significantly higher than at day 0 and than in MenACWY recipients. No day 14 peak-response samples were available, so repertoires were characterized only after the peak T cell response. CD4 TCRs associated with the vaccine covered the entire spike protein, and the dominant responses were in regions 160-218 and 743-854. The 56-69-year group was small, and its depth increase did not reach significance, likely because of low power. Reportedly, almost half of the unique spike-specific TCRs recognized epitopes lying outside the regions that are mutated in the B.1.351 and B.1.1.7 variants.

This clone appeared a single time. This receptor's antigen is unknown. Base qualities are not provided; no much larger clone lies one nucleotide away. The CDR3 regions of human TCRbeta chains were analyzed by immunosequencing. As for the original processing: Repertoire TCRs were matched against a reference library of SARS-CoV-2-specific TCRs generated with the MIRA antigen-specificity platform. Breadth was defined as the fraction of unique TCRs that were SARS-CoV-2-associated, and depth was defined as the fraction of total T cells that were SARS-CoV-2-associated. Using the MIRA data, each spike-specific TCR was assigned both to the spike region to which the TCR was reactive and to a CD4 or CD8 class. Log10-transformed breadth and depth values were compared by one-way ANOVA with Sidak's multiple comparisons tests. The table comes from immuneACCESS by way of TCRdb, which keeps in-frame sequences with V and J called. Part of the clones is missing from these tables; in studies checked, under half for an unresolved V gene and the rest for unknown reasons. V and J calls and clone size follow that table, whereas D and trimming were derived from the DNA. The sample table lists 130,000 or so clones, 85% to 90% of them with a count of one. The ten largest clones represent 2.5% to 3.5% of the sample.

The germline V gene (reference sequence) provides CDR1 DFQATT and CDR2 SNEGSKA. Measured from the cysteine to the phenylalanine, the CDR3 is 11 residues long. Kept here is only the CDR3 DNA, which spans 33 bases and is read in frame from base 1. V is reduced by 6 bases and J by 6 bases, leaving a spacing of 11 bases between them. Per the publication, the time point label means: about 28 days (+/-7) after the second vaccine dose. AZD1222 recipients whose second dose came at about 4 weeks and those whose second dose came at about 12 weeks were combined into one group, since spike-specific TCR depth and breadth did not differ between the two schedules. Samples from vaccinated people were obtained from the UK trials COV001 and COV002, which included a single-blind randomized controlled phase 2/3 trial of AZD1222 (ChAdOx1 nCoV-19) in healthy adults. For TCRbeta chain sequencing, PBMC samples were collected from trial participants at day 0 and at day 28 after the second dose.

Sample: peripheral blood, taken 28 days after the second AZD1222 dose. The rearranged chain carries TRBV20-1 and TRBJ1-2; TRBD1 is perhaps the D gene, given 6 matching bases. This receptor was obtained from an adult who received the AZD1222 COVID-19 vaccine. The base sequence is TGCAGTGCGAGGGCAGGGGATGGCTACACCTTC. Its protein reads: CSARAGDGYTF.